This TCR beta chain was sequenced for a study of cytomegalovirus exposure and HLA in healthy donors. Study results and caveats: CMV serostatus was the sole immune exposure data available. What was likely a sequencing artifact was a cluster of highly shared sequence variants. A later analysis showed that HLA-associated TCR beta chains had undergone more clonal expansion than equally common others.

The CDR3 has 23 residues. With 3 bases clipped from V and 2 bases from J, the junction kept 25 bases outside the gene matches. CDR1 is SGHDN, CDR2 FVKESK, per germline. About this clone itself: Its antigen is as yet unknown.

A multiplex PCR was run with 60 Vbeta primers and 13 Jbeta primers. Per the original methods: Later reanalysis found around 80 million unique TCR beta chains, 10 million to 12 million of them shared. Libraries were prepared by immunoSEQ multiplex PCR; TCRdb keeps only in-frame clonotypes and omits some of them. Clone size and V and J calls were adopted from that table, with D and trimming inferred from the DNA. The profile shows about 130,000 clones, over 60% of them singletons. Sequences were obtained from PBMCs. The chain is built from TRBV14 and TRBJ2-2, with 9 bases matching TRBD2. The sequence was obtained from a man aged 25 to 40 in good health and CMV-seronegative. The CDR3 DNA reads TGTGCCAGCAGCCAGGCGGCGGTGGGGGCGGGAGGGCCCTCCTCGGAAAACACCGGGGAGCTGTTTTTT. It is translated as CASSQAAVGAGGPSSENTGELFF. Variable domain in full (rest from reference TRBV14 and TRBJ2-2): EAGVTQFPSHSVIEKGQTVTLRCDPISGHDNLYWYRRVMGKEIKFLLHFVKESKQDESGMPNNRFLAERTGGTYSTLKVQPAELEDSGVYFCASSQAAVGAGGPSSENTGELFFGEGSRLTVL.